This T cell receptor (beta chain) comes out of a study of Ad26.COV2.S vaccination and SARS-CoV-2 variants. Repertoires were generated with immunoSEQ multiplex PCR, while TCRdb's copy carries only in-frame clones and drops some. The sample holds about 440,000 clones, 80% to 95% seen once. The CDR3 is made up of 17 amino acids. V was pared by 3 bases and J by 0 bases, with 5 bases of the junction left unmatched. The V gene's germline CDR1 is MNHNS and CDR2 SASEGT. Regarding treatment: over 15 received Ad26.COV2.S at low or high dose, single or two shots; 5 received placebo; per-sample allocation not given. Sampling was performed 63 days after the first vaccine or placebo injection. It was an adult aged 18-55 years in Boston who was the donor.

The chain employs TRBV6-1 and TRBJ2-3, with 11 bases matching TRBD2. The source is a person aged 18-60 years who received the Ad26.COV2.S COVID-19 vaccine or a placebo. Sequencing was performed on peripheral blood, taken in a trial of Ad26.COV2.S vaccine versus placebo. The CDR3: CASSDGLAGTSTDTQYF. The CDR3 bases are TGTGCCAGCAGTGACGGACTAGCGGGTACTAGCACAGATACGCAGTATTTT.